Below, 27 T cell receptor beta chains from the same sample are listed, as sequenced in a study of CD8+ T cells in alopecia areata. Sequencing templates came from extracted RNA that was reverse transcribed into cDNA. Clones were read by immunoSEQ multiplex PCR, and TCRdb kept only the in-frame ones, dropping some. The top ten clones hold around 5.1% of a sample with a few hundred thousand clones, more than 50% of them seen once. The specimen was CD8+ T cells sorted from blood. The source is a human donor in good health.

The chain joins TRBV2 to TRBJ1-5; D remains ambiguous. Germline lookup yields CDR1 SNHLY and CDR2 FYNNEI. The CDR3 is 14 residues long. Trimming left V 1 base short and J 5 bases short, with 9 bases between. In DNA form, the CDR3 reads TGTGCCAGCAGTGAAGAGGATTGGGATCAGCCCCAGCATTTT. The encoded protein is CASSEEDWDQPQHF.

V usage is TRBV6-1 and J usage is TRBJ2-7; 10 bases align to TRBD1. The CDR3 is 14 amino acids. The ends lost 8 bases at V and 3 bases at J; junction bases unmatched: 7. Per germline, CDR1 MNHNS and CDR2 SASEGT. The CDR3 nucleotides are TGTGCCAGCGGCTCCGGACAGGGGGTCTACGAGCAGTACTTC. Encoded protein: CASGSGQGVYEQYF.

In this sample, this clone turned up many times. Distinct nucleotide sequences in the sample also encode this CDR3. The chain recombines TRBV9 with TRBJ2-3; D possibly matches TRBD1 or TRBD2 (5 bases each). The CDR3 covers 15 residues. Trimming took 0 bases from V and 0 from J, leaving 8 bases between them. Germline V CDR1 and CDR2: SGDLS, YYNGEE. In DNA form, the CDR3 reads TGTGCCAGCAGCGTAGGAGGGGCGAGCACAGATACGCAGTATTTT. Translation: CASSVGGASTDTQYF.

This clone turned up a few times. The chain has TRBV27 and TRBJ2-7; D tentatively reads TRBD1 or TRBD2 (6 bases each). Trimming removed 5 bases from V and 0 bases from J, with 11 bases in between. The V gene's germline CDR1 is MNHEY and CDR2 SMNVEV (reference sequence). The CDR3 has 14 residues. CDR3 nucleotide sequence: TGTGCCAGCAGTCCACGGGGGCGCTCCTACGAGCAGTACTTC. Amino acid sequence: CASSPRGRSYEQYF.

The V and J genes are TRBV15 and TRBJ1-6; D gene unclear. This CDR3 region has 15 residues. V was clipped by 6 bases and J by 2 bases, with 11 bases between them. CDR1 and CDR2 (germline): LNHNV, YYDKDF (reference sequence). CDR3 residues: CATRDRSAYNSPLHF. The CDR3, as DNA: TGTGCCACCAGAGATCGCAGCGCCTATAATTCACCCCTCCACTTT.

The V and J genes are TRBV6-1 and TRBJ1-2; no clear D gene. The germline gives CDR1 MNHNS, CDR2 SASEGT. This CDR3 is 15 amino acids long. V lost 4 bases and J 4 bases, leaving 16 bases between the germline ends. Written as DNA, the CDR3 is TGTGCCAGCAGTGGCGTCCTGTCCCTTTTCTATGGCTACACCTTC. Protein product: CASSGVLSLFYGYTF.

This rearrangement joins TRBV29-1 to TRBJ2-1; D is undetermined. Germline CDR1 is SQVTM and CDR2 is ANQGSEA. The V and J ends lost 5 bases and 0 bases respectively, with 8 bases between them. The CDR3 spans 13 residues. CDR3 sequence (DNA): TGCAGCGTTAGGCTGAGCTCCTACAATGAGCAGTTCTTC. This translates into CSVRLSSYNEQFF.

This chain connects TRBV7-8 to TRBJ2-7; 12 positions match TRBD2. Germline trimming cut 6 bases from V and 5 bases from J; bases unmatched to any gene: 5. The germline gives CDR1 SGHVS, CDR2 FQNEAQ. The CDR3 contains 14 residues. In DNA, the CDR3 is TGTGCCAGCAGAGGGACTAGCGGGTCAAACGAGCAGTACTTC. The encoded protein is CASRGTSGSNEQYF.

This clone was recorded a few times. This chain uses TRBV13 with TRBJ1-2; D gene unclear. Germline assignment: CDR1 PRHDT and CDR2 FYEKMQ (reference sequence). The CDR3 runs to 12 residues. Trimming took off 4 bases at V and 4 bases at J, with 7 bases between the two ends. CDR3 sequence reads: CASSSGGYGYTF. The CDR3 coding sequence is TGTGCCAGCAGCTCCGGTGGCTATGGCTACACCTTC. Looking up the rest from reference TRBV13 and TRBJ1-2 gives the full variable domain: AAGVIQSPRHLIKEKRETATLKCYPIPRHDTVYWYQQGPGQDPQFLISFYEKMQSDKGSIPDRFSAQQFSDYHSELNMSSLELGDSALYFCASSSGGYGYTFGSGTRLTVV.

This clone was seen a few times. This chain connects TRBV7-9 to TRBJ1-1; maybe TRBD1 (5 bases). The CDR3 is 14 residues long. Germline V gene lookup returns CDR1 SEHNR and CDR2 FQNEAQ (reference sequence). With 1 base removed from V and 3 bases from J, the gap between germline ends came to 9 bases. The CDR3 DNA reads TGTGCCAGCAGCTTAGTCCGGGGGGACACTGAAGCTTTCTTT. Amino acids: CASSLVRGDTEAFF.

The chain links TRBV9 to TRBJ2-1; 9 positions match TRBD2. This CDR3 region has 15 residues. The germline V gene has CDR1 SGDLS and CDR2 YYNGEE. V was pared by 0 bases and J by 6 bases, with 4 bases of the junction left unmatched. In DNA form, the CDR3 reads TGTGCCAGCAGCGTAGGCGGGGGGGCCGGCAATGAGCAGTTCTTC. It codes for CASSVGGGAGNEQFF.

The chain has TRBV27 and TRBJ1-2, with D tentatively TRBD1 (5 bases). This CDR3 is built from 16 residues. V gave up 5 bases and J gave up 4 bases, with 20 bases separating them. CDR1 is MNHEY and CDR2 is SMNVEV in the germline V gene (reference sequence). In DNA form, the CDR3 reads TGTGCCAGCAGTCCCGGACGGGGGATGATGGGCTATGGCTACACCTTC. Encoded protein: CASSPGRGMMGYGYTF.

This clone has ten or more counts. The chain recombines TRBV9 with TRBJ2-6; D is uncertain. V was pared by 3 bases and J by 4 bases, with 17 bases between. The length of the CDR3 is 17 residues. CDR1 is SGDLS, CDR2 YYNGEE, per germline. CDR3 in amino acids: CASSGRSREEGANVLTF. DNA for the CDR3: TGTGCCAGCAGCGGACGGAGCCGAGAGGAAGGGGCCAACGTCCTGACTTTC. Combining the CDR3 with reference TRBV9 and TRBJ2-6 gives the whole variable domain DSGVTQTPKHLITATGQRVTLRCSPRSGDLSVYWYQQSLDQGLQFLIQYYNGEERAKGNILERFSAQQFPDLHSELNLSSLELGDSALYFCASSGRSREEGANVLTFGAGSRLTVL.

The chain carries TRBV9 and TRBJ1-6; D is unresolved. The CDR3 spans 16 residues. Germline assignment: CDR1 SGDLS and CDR2 YYNGEE. V was cut by 0 bases and J by 11 bases, with 18 bases left in between. CDR3 nucleotides: TGTGCCAGCAGCGTAGGTGGGAGGGATCCCCTCACACCCCTCCACTTT. Amino acid sequence: CASSVGGRDPLTPLHF.

The chain joins TRBV5-1 to TRBJ2-5, with TRBD2 as a possible D gene (5 bases). CDR3 length: 15 amino acids. Trimming pared 6 bases from V and 12 bases from J, leaving 27 bases between. In germline, CDR1 is SGHRS, CDR2 YFSETQ. Here the CDR3 reads CASNGLEGAENFEYF. The CDR3 DNA follows: TGCGCCAGCAACGGACTTGAGGGAGCCGAGAATTTCGAGTACTTC.

This clone was recorded a few times. The chain uses TRBV4-1 and TRBJ2-1; D possibly corresponds to TRBD1 (6 bases). The CDR3 is 13 residues long. The germline V and J ends were trimmed by 3 bases and 12 bases, with 15 bases remaining between them. Germline CDR1 MGHRA, CDR2 YSYEKL. As DNA, the CDR3 is TGCGCCAGCAGCCATCCGAGCAGGACAGCGCAGTTCTTC. Its translation is CASSHPSRTAQFF.

The CDR3 loop reads CASSLAGQGTVQETQYF. CDR3 nucleotide sequence: TGTGCCAGCAGCTTGGCGGGACAGGGGACTGTACAAGAGACCCAGTACTTC. The rearrangement uses TRBV5-6 and TRBJ2-5, with TRBD1 identical over 10 bases. Germline lookup yields CDR1 SGHDT and CDR2 YYEEEE. The junction had 7 bases not matched to a gene; V was cut back by 0 bases and J by 2 bases. The CDR3 length is 17 residues.

The sample holds a few counts of this clone. The V call is TRBV7-9, the J call TRBJ1-2; the D is unclear. The CDR3 runs to 13 residues. Germline lookup yields CDR1 SEHNR and CDR2 FQNEAQ (reference sequence). Trimming took off 0 bases at V and 4 bases at J, with 6 bases between the two ends. CDR3 nucleotides: TGTGCCAGCAGCTTAGCAGGGTTCTATGGCTACACCTTC. Its protein product is CASSLAGFYGYTF.

This clone has a count of ten or more. The chain links TRBV14 to TRBJ1-1, with TRBD1 matching over 9 bases. Germline-derived CDR1 and CDR2 are SGHDN and FVKESK. With 5 bases clipped from V and 1 base from J, the junction kept 2 bases outside the gene matches. There are 14 residues in the CDR3. Here the CDR3 DNA reads TGTGCCAGCAGCGAACAGGGGGCGAACACTGAAGCTTTCTTT. Its protein is CASSEQGANTEAFF. The whole variable domain, filled in from reference TRBV14 and TRBJ1-1, reads EAGVTQFPSHSVIEKGQTVTLRCDPISGHDNLYWYRRVMGKEIKFLLHFVKESKQDESGMPNNRFLAERTGGTYSTLKVQPAELEDSGVYFCASSEQGANTEAFFGQGTRLTVV.

J is TRBJ2-7 and V is TRBV19; perhaps TRBD2 as D (6 bases). Germline assignment: CDR1 LNHDA and CDR2 SQIVND (reference sequence). Trimming removed 3 bases from V and 2 bases from J, with 11 bases in between. The CDR3 is 14 residues long. CDR3 sequence: CASSIGGRAYEQYF. In DNA, the CDR3 is TGTGCCAGTAGTATTGGGGGGAGAGCCTACGAGCAGTACTTC.

This clone was seen only a few times. The chain uses TRBV7-2 and TRBJ2-2; D gene unclear. Germline loops: CDR1 SGHTA, CDR2 FQGNSA. The germline V and J ends were trimmed by 0 bases and 0 bases, with 11 bases remaining between them. The CDR3 sequence is 17 residues long. CDR3 in DNA: TGTGCCAGCAGCTTAGCGATGTCCAGTCCGAACACCGGGGAGCTGTTTTTT. Its translation: CASSLAMSSPNTGELFF.

This sequence joins TRBV5-6 and TRBJ2-5; D is undetermined. Germline V CDR1 and CDR2: SGHDT, YYEEEE. Trimming shortened V by 2 bases and J by 0 bases, and 8 bases separated the two germline ends. The CDR3 loop spans 14 amino acids. The CDR3 here is CASSLGAYQETQYF. CDR3 sequence (DNA): TGTGCCAGCAGCTTAGGAGCGTACCAAGAGACCCAGTACTTC.

In this sample, this clone turned up once. The J gene is TRBJ2-7, the V gene TRBV4-1, with no clear D. The CDR3 sequence is 15 residues long. Germline V gene lookup returns CDR1 MGHRA and CDR2 YSYEKL. Between the trimmed V and J ends, which lost 1 base and 4 bases, there was a span of 14 bases. The CDR3 spells CASSQVPASQYEQYF. CDR3 DNA sequence: TGCGCCAGCAGCCAAGTACCGGCTAGTCAGTACGAGCAGTACTTC.

This clone was recorded once. V gene TRBV5-6 combines with J gene TRBJ2-6; D is undetermined. Germline values: CDR1 SGHDT, CDR2 YYEEEE. The CDR3 runs to 15 residues. V dropped 1 base and J dropped 3 bases, with 8 bases sitting between them. In DNA form, the CDR3 reads TGTGCCAGCAGCTTGATATCTGGTGGGGCCAACGTCCTGACTTTC. Its translation is CASSLISGGANVLTF.

This rearrangement joins TRBV13 to TRBJ2-7; the D gene is possibly TRBD2 (6 bases). CDR1 and CDR2 (germline): PRHDT, FYEKMQ (reference sequence). CDR3 length: 16 amino acids. Trimming shortened V by 2 bases and J by 4 bases, and 18 bases separated the two germline ends. CDR3 DNA: TGTGCCAGCAGCTTATCCGGACTATCGTATGGGTACGAGCAGTACTTC. Its protein product is CASSLSGLSYGYEQYF.

This chain connects TRBV29-1 to TRBJ2-7; a possible D gene is TRBD1 (6 bases). The germline gives CDR1 SQVTM, CDR2 ANQGSEA. The CDR3 has 14 residues. The V end lost 6 bases, the J end lost 0 bases, and 15 bases lay between the germline ends. CDR3 in DNA: TGCAGCGTAACTCGGACAGATAGCTCCTACGAGCAGTACTTC. This translates into CSVTRTDSSYEQYF.

The chain employs TRBV5-1 and TRBJ2-1; 10 nucleotides match TRBD2. The length of the CDR3 is 19 residues. The V gene's germline CDR1 is SGHRS and CDR2 YFSETQ. V lost 7 bases and J lost 8; bases outside the gene matches: 24. CDR3 DNA sequence: TGCGCCAGCGTCTTGGAGCGGGGGGGCCATATTGGCCCCCCGGATGAGCAGTTCTTC. It translates to CASVLERGGHIGPPDEQFF.